This is a list of T cell receptor beta chains from one sample in a study of cytomegalovirus exposure and HLA in healthy donors. This table comes from immunoSEQ multiplex PCR, and its TCRdb copy is limited to in-frame clones, with some not included. The sample records more than 110,000 clones, over 60% being singletons. The sequenced material came from PBMCs. The receptor set was obtained from a male donor in good health and CMV-seropositive. The CDR3 runs from the conserved cysteine through the conserved F or W. A D gene is named only where the DNA matches it firmly. Expanded clones get a size class; other rows say once, few or many, or leave the size out.

D gene	V gene	clone size	J gene	CDR3 DNA	CDR3 protein
TRBD1	TRBV6-1	.	TRBJ1-2	TGTGCCAGCATCATGGACAGGGGGAAGTATGGCTACACCTTC	CASIMDRGKYGYTF
.	TRBV5-8	.	TRBJ1-5	TGTGCCAGCAGCTTGGATTTAAGCAATCAGCCCCAGCATTTT	CASSLDLSNQPQHF
TRBD1	TRBV28	.	TRBJ2-5	TGTGCCAGCAGTCCAATGGGACAGCCGGGAGAGACCCAGTACTTC	CASSPMGQPGETQYF
TRBD1	TRBV28	.	TRBJ2-7	TGTGCCAGCAGCTCCGGACAGGACTACGAGCAGTACTTC	CASSSGQDYEQYF
.	TRBV4-2	.	TRBJ1-2	TGTGCCAGCAGCCCGAGGACAGCTGATGGCTACACCTTC	CASSPRTADGYTF
TRBD2	TRBV19	few	TRBJ2-5	TGTGCCAGTAGTAACGGACTAGCGGGCATTCAAGAGACCCAGTACTTC	CASSNGLAGIQETQYF
TRBD2	TRBV5-4	.	TRBJ2-1	TGTGCCAGCAGCCAAGCTAGCGGGGTGATCAATGAGCAGTTCTTC	CASSQASGVINEQFF
.	TRBV21-1	.	TRBJ1-5	TGTGCCAGCAGCAACAGGAAATGGGGCAGGAATAGCAATCAGCCCCAGCATTTT	CASSNRKWGRNSNQPQHF
TRBD2	TRBV7-6	.	TRBJ2-7	TGTGCCAGCAGCTCCGATAGCGGGAGGAGTTACGAGCAGTACTTC	CASSSDSGRSYEQYF
.	TRBV30	.	TRBJ1-2	TGTGCCTGGTTGGGGGGTGGGACGTATGGCTACACCTTC	CAWLGGGTYGYTF
.	TRBV6-6	.	TRBJ1-1	TGTGCCAGCAGCTTTACGGGAGGGAACACTGAAGCTTTCTTT	CASSFTGGNTEAFF
TRBD2	TRBV27	.	TRBJ2-7	TGTGCCAGCAGTTTACAGACTAGCGGGAGTTACGAGCAGTACTTC	CASSLQTSGSYEQYF
.	TRBV30	.	TRBJ2-1	TGTGCCTGGAGTGCCAGGGTGAAGTCCTACAATGAGCAGTTCTTC	CAWSARVKSYNEQFF
TRBD2	TRBV15	.	TRBJ2-5	TGTGCCACGGCCAGGGAGGGTGGCGCTCAAGAGACCCAGTACTTC	CATAREGGAQETQYF
.	TRBV2	.	TRBJ2-1	TGTGCCAGCAGTGAAGGGAGACTAGTGCCCAATGAGCAGTTCTTC	CASSEGRLVPNEQFF
.	TRBV4-1	few	TRBJ2-1	TGCGCCAGCAGCCCCGGGACTCACAATGAGCAGTTCTTC	CASSPGTHNEQFF
TRBD2	TRBV7-9	.	TRBJ2-2	TGTGCCAGCACCAGGGAGGGAAACGCGAACACCGGGGAGCTGTTTTTT	CASTREGNANTGELFF
TRBD1	TRBV27	.	TRBJ1-1	TGTGCCAGCAGTTTGGAACAGGGGGCGGATGAAGCTTTCTTT	CASSLEQGADEAFF
TRBD1	TRBV27	few	TRBJ1-6	TGTGCCAGCAGGGACAGGGTAAATTCACCCCTCCACTTT	CASRDRVNSPLHF
.	TRBV5-4	many	TRBJ1-1	TGTGCCAGCAGCTTTCGGAGGGAGAACACTGAAGCTTTCTTT	CASSFRRENTEAFF
TRBD1	TRBV29-1	.	TRBJ2-3	TGCAGCCTTTCCCCAGGGGGATGGAGCACAGATACGCAGTATTTT	CSLSPGGWSTDTQYF
TRBD1	TRBV27	.	TRBJ2-1	TGTGCCAGCAGTTTCGACAGGGGGCCCTACAATGAGCAGTTCTTC	CASSFDRGPYNEQFF
.	TRBV1	.	TRBJ1-2	TGCACCAGCAGGGCGGACAGGGGTTGGAGGGCTAACTATGGCTACACCTTC	CTSRADRGWRANYGYTF
TRBD1	TRBV18	.	TRBJ1-3	TGTGCCAGCTCACCTTCCGGACAGGGAGGAAACACCATATATTTT	CASSPSGQGGNTIYF
TRBD2	TRBV30	.	TRBJ2-1	TGTGCCTGGAGTGGCGGGAGTTGGAATGAGCAGTTCTTC	CAWSGGSWNEQFF
TRBD2	TRBV5-4	.	TRBJ2-5	TGTGCCAGCAGCCCCTCTGGACTAGCGGGGGGGCAAGAGACCCAGTACTTC	CASSPSGLAGGQETQYF
.	TRBV5-6	.	TRBJ2-1	TGTGCCAGCAGCTTTCTACCCCCCGGGGATGAGCAGTTCTTC	CASSFLPPGDEQFF
TRBD1	TRBV18	.	TRBJ2-7	TGTGCCAGCTCACCGGGACAGTTGAGCTCCTACGAGCAGTACTTC	CASSPGQLSSYEQYF
.	TRBV27	.	TRBJ2-5	TGTGCCAGCAGTTTTTCCGGAGGAGAGACCCAGTACTTC	CASSFSGGETQYF
TRBD1	TRBV27	.	TRBJ1-2	TGTGCCAGCAGCTTCGGGACAGGCTATGGCTACACCTTC	CASSFGTGYGYTF
.	TRBV4-3	.	TRBJ1-4	TGCGCCAGCAGCCAAGTCTCAGGGGCGGGAGAGGAAAAACTGTTTTTT	CASSQVSGAGEEKLFF
TRBD2	TRBV2	.	TRBJ2-1	TGTGCCAGCAGTGAAAGGCGGGGGGGTGCTGAGCAGTTCTTC	CASSERRGGAEQFF
.	TRBV15	.	TRBJ2-7	TGTGCCACCAGCAGAGAAGGAGTCTCCTACGAGCAGTACTTC	CATSREGVSYEQYF
.	TRBV6-6	.	TRBJ2-1	TGTGCCAGCATCCCTACAGGGATCTCCTACAATGAGCAGTTCTTC	CASIPTGISYNEQFF
TRBD1	TRBV28	.	TRBJ1-2	TGTGCCAGCAGTTTAGGGGGACAGGCGTATGGCTACACCTTC	CASSLGGQAYGYTF
.	TRBV18	.	TRBJ1-4	TGTGCCAGCTCGCCACCCGGGACACGAAATGAAAAACTGTTTTTT	CASSPPGTRNEKLFF
TRBD2	TRBV6-4	few	TRBJ2-3	TGTGCCAGCAGTGAAGACGGGGGGGCTTCAGATACGCAGTATTTT	CASSEDGGASDTQYF
TRBD1	TRBV5-5	.	TRBJ1-1	TGTGCCAGCAGCCCGGGACAGGAGGCGAACACTGAAGCTTTCTTT	CASSPGQEANTEAFF
.	TRBV7-6	.	TRBJ2-3	TGTGCCAGCAGCTTAGGTCTCTCCGAGGATACGCAGTATTTT	CASSLGLSEDTQYF
TRBD2	TRBV5-8	.	TRBJ2-1	TGTGCCAGCAGTTTGGGACTAGCGATCCGGTTCAATGAGCAGTTCTTC	CASSLGLAIRFNEQFF
TRBD1	TRBV5-4	.	TRBJ1-1	TGTGCCAGCAGCCAACAGGGGGGTAGTCGCGGAGCTTTCTTT	CASSQQGGSRGAFF
TRBD1	TRBV6-5	.	TRBJ1-4	TGTGCCAGCAGTTCGTCCCGGGACAGGGGAATGTTTTTT	CASSSSRDRGMFF
TRBD1	TRBV5-5	.	TRBJ1-1	TGTGCCAGCAGCGCACAGGGGGGGGCGAACACTGAAGCTTTCTTT	CASSAQGGANTEAFF
.	TRBV28	.	TRBJ1-2	TGTGCCAGCAGTTGGGGGGGCTATGGCTACACCTTC	CASSWGGYGYTF
.	TRBV19	.	TRBJ2-6	TGTGCCAGTAGTAACCCCCAGGGGTCTGGGGCCAACGTCCTGACTTTC	CASSNPQGSGANVLTF
.	TRBV11-2	.	TRBJ2-2	TGTGCCAGCAGCTTCGGCGGGGAGCTGTTTTTT	CASSFGGELFF